Detailed here is one TCR beta chain. The sample belongs to a study of blood T cell repertoires in COVID-19. Study background: Italy, Spain and the United States were the sources of the convalescent and acute COVID-19 samples. PBMCs, B-cell-depleted T cells, or T cells were the source of the cDNA or gDNA that made up the material.

The authors' processing: From reference gene primer amplification, estimates of nucleated cell counts were derived. This table comes from immunoSEQ multiplex PCR, and its TCRdb copy is limited to in-frame clones, with some not included. The V and J calls and clone size come from that table; D and trimming were worked out from the DNA. This sample yields 30,000 or so clones, of which 90% are seen a single time; under 2% belongs to the top ten. Germline CDR1 MNHNY, CDR2 SVGAGI (reference sequence). The CDR3 has 12 residues. The germline V and J ends were trimmed by 10 bases and 4 bases, with 11 bases remaining between them.

The chain couples TRBV6-6 to TRBJ1-3, with no clear D. This receptor was taken from a man aged 60-69 years with active COVID-19. Input material: peripheral blood. CDR3 DNA sequence: TGTGCCACCACTCGCGAGGGAAACACCATATATTTT. Its translation is CATTREGNTIYF.